The present T cell receptor beta chain was sequenced within a study of control samples from healthy donors and cancer patients. Method: immunoSEQ multiplex PCR; TCRdb's copy keeps in-frame clones and lacks some. The sample has around 200,000 clones; roughly 91% are singletons. Per germline, CDR1 SGHRS and CDR2 YFSETQ. The CDR3 extends over 15 amino acids. The junction had 5 bases not matched to a gene; V was cut back by 4 bases and J by 0 bases. This clonotype was obtained from a woman in her twenties or thirties in good health. Material: blood. This chain joins TRBV5-1 and TRBJ2-3; the match to TRBD2 covers 7 bases. The CDR3 reads CASSANGGSTDTQYF. As DNA, the CDR3 is TGCGCCAGCAGCGCGAACGGGGGGAGCACAGATACGCAGTATTTT.